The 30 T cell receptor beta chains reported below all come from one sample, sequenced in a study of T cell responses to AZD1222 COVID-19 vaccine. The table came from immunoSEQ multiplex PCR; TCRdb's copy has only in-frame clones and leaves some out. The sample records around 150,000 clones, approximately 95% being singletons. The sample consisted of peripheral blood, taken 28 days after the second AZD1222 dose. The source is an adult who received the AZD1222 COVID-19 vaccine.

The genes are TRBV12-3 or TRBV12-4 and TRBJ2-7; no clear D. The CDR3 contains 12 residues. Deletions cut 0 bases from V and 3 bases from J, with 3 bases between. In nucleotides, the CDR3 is TGTGCCAGCAGTTTAGCCGGCTACGAGCAGTACTTC. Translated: CASSLAGYEQYF.

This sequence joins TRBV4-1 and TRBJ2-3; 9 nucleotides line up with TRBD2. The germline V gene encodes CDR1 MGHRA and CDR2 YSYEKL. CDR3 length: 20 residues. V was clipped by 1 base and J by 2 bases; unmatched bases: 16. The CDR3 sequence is CASSQASVAGAPRLTDTQYF. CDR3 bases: TGCGCCAGCAGCCAAGCGTCGGTAGCGGGGGCCCCCCGTCTCACAGATACGCAGTATTTT.

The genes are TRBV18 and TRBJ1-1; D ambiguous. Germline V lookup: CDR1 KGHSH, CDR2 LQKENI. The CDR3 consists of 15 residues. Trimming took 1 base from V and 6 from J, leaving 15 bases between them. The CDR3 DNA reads TGTGCCAGCTCACCACTTTCGTCAGGTGGGGCTGAAGCTTTCTTT. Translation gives CASSPLSSGGAEAFF.

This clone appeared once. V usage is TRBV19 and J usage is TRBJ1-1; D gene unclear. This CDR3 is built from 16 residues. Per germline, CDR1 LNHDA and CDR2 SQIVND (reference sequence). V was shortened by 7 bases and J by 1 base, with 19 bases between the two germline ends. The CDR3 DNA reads TGTGCCAGTACCCCTCCAGGCGGGCGTGGGAACACTGAAGCTTTCTTT. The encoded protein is CASTPPGGRGNTEAFF.

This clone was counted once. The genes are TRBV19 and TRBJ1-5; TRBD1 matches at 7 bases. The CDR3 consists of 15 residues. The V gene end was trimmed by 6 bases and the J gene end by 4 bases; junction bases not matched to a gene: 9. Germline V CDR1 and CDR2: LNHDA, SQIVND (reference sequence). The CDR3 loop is CASSYRGTRNQPQHF. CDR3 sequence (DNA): TGTGCCAGTAGCTACAGGGGAACACGGAATCAGCCCCAGCATTTT.

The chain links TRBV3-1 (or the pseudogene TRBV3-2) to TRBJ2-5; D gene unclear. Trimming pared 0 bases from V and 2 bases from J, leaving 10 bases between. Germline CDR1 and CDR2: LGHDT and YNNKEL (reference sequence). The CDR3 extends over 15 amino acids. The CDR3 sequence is CASSQDHRRQETQYF. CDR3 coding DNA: TGTGCCAGCAGCCAAGATCATCGGCGTCAAGAGACCCAGTACTTC.

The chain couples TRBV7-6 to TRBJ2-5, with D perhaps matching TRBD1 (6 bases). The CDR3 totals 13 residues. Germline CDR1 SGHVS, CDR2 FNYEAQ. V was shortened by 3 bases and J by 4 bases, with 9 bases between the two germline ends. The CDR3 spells CASSFSRGETQYF. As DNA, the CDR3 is TGTGCCAGCAGCTTCAGCAGGGGAGAGACCCAGTACTTC.

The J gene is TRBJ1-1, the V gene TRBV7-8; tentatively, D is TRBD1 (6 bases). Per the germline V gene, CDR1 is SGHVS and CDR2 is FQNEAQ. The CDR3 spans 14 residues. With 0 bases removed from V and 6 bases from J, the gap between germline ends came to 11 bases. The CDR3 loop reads CASSLAPGQPEAFF. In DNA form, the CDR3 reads TGTGCCAGCAGCTTAGCCCCAGGACAGCCTGAAGCTTTCTTT.

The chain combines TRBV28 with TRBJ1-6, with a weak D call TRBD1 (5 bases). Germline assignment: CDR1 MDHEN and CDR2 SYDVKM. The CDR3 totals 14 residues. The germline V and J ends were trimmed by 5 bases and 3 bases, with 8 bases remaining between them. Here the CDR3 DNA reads TGTGCCAGCAGTCGACAGCTCTATAATTCACCCCTCCACTTT. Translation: CASSRQLYNSPLHF.

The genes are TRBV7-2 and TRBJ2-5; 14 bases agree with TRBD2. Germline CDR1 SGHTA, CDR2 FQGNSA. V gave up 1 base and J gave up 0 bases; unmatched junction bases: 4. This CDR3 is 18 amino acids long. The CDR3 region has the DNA TGTGCCAGCAGCTTAGGAGGGACTAGCGGGGGCTACCAAGAGACCCAGTACTTC. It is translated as CASSLGGTSGGYQETQYF.

This chain's CDR3 is CASSYRRAHNSPLHF. CDR3 nucleotide sequence: TGTGCCAGCAGTTACCGACGGGCCCATAATTCACCCCTCCACTTT. This chain uses TRBV6-2 or TRBV6-3 with TRBJ1-6, with unresolved D. Trimming stripped 2 bases from V and 5 bases from J, with 10 bases between. Germline assignment: CDR1 MNHEY and CDR2 SVGEGT. This CDR3 has 15 amino acids.

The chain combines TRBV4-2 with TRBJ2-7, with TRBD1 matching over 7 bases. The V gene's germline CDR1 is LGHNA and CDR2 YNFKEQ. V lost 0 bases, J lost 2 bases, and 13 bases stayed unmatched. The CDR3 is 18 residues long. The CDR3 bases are TGTGCCAGCAGCCAAGATCTTTCGACGACAGGGCACACCTACGAGCAGTACTTC. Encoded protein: CASSQDLSTTGHTYEQYF.

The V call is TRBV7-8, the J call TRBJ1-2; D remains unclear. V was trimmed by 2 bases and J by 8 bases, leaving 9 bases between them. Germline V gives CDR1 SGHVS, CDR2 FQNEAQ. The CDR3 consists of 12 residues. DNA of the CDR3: TGTGCCAGCAGCTTACTCTCGTACGGCTACACCTTC. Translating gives CASSLLSYGYTF. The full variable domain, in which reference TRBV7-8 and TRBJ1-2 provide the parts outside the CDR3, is GAGVSQSPRYKVAKRGQDVALRCDPISGHVSLFWYQQALGQGPEFLTYFQNEAQLDKSGLPSDRFFAERPEGSVSTLKIQRTQQEDSAVYLCASSLLSYGYTFGSGTRLTVV.

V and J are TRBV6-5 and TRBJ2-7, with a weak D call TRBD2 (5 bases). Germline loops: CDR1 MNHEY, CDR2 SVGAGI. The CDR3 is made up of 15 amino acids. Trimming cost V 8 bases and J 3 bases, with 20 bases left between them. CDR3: CASRSRATGYYEQYF. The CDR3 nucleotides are TGTGCCAGCCGCTCGAGGGCTACCGGTTACTACGAGCAGTACTTC.

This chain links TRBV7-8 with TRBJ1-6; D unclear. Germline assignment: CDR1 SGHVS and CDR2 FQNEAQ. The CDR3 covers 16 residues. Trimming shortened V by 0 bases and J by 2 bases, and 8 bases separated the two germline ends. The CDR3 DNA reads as TGTGCCAGCAGCTTAGCGTTTGACGCCTATAATTCACCCCTCCACTTT. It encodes CASSLAFDAYNSPLHF.

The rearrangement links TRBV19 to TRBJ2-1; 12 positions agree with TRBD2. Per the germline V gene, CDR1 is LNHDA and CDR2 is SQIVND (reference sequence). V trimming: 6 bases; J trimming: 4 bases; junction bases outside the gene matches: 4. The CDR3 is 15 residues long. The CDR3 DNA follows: TGTGCCAGTAGATCTAGCGGGGGGGCTTACAATGAGCAGTTCTTC. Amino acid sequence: CASRSSGGAYNEQFF. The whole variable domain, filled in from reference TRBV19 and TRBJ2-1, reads DGGITQSPKYLFRKEGQNVTLSCEQNLNHDAMYWYRQDPGQGLRLIYYSQIVNDFQKGDIAEGYSVSREKKESFPLTVTSAQKNPTAFYLCASRSSGGAYNEQFFGPGTRLTVL.

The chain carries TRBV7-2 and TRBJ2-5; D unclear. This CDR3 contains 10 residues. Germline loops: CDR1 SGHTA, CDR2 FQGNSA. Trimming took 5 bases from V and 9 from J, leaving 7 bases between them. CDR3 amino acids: CASSRGPQYF. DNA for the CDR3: TGTGCCAGCAGCCGAGGTCCCCAGTACTTC.

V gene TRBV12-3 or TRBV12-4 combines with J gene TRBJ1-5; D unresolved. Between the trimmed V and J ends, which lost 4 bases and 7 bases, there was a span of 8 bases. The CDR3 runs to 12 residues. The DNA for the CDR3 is TGTGCCAGCAGTTCTTACACCCAGCCCCAGCATTTT. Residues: CASSSYTQPQHF.

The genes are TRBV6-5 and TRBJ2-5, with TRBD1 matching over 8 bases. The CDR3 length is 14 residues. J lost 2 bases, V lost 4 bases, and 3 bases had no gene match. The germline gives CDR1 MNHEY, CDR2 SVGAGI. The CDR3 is CASSWTGKQETQYF. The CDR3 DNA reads TGTGCCAGCAGTTGGACAGGGAAACAAGAGACCCAGTACTTC.

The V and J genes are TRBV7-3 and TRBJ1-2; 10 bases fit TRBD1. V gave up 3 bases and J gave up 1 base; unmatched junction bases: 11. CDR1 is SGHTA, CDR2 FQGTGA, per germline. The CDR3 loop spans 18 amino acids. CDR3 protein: CASSLPKDRDRGNYGYTF. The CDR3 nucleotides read TGTGCCAGCAGCTTGCCCAAGGACCGGGACAGGGGTAACTATGGCTACACCTTC.

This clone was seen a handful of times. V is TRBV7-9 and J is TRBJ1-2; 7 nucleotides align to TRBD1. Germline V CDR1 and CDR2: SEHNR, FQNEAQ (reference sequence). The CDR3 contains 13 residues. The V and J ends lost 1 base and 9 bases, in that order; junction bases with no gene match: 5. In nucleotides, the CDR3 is TGTGCCAGCAGCTTAGAGCCACAGGGGCGCTACACCTTC. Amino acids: CASSLEPQGRYTF.

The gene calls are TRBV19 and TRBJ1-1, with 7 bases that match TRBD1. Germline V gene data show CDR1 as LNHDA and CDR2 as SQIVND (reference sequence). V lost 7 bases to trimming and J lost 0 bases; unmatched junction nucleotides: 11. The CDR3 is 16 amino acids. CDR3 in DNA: TGTGCCAGTATCAGGGGGACGCGGGGGGTGAACACTGAAGCTTTCTTT. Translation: CASIRGTRGVNTEAFF.

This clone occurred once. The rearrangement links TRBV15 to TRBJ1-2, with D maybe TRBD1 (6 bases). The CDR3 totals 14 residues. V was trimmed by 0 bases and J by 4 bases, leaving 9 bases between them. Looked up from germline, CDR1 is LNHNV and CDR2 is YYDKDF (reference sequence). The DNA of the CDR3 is TGTGCCACCAGCAGAGAGTCGGACAGCTATGGCTACACCTTC. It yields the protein CATSRESDSYGYTF.

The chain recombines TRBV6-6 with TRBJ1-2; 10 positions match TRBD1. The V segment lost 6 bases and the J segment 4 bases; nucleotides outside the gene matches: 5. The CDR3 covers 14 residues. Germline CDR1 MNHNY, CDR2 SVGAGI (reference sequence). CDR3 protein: CASSSGQGPYGYTF. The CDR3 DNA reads TGTGCCAGCAGCTCGGGACAGGGGCCCTATGGCTACACCTTC.

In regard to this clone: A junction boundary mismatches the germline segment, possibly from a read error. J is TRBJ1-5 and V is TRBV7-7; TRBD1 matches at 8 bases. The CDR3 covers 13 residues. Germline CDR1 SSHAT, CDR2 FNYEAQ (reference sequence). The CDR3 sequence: CASSLDREQPQHF. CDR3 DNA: TGTGCTAGCAGCCTGGACAGGGAACAGCCCCAGCATTTT. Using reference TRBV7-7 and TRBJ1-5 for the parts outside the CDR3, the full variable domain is GAGVSQSPRYKVTKRGQDVTLRCDPISSHATLYWYQQALGQGPEFLTYFNYEAQPDKSGLPSDRFSAERPEGSISTLTIQRTEQRDSAMYRCASSLDREQPQHFGDGTRLSIL.

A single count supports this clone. The CDR3 here is CASRDTGRGEAFF. The CDR3 region has the DNA TGTGCCAGCAGGGATACAGGGAGGGGTGAAGCTTTCTTT. The chain is built from TRBV12-3 or TRBV12-4 and TRBJ1-1; TRBD1 is a possible D gene (6 bases). The length of the CDR3 is 13 residues. Trimming removed 6 bases from V and 7 bases from J, with 15 bases in between.

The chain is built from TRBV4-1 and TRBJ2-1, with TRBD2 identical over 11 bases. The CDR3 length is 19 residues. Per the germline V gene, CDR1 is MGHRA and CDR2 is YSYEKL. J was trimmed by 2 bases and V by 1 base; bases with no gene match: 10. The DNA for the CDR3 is TGCGCCAGCAGCCAAGTTAGGCTAGCGGGGGGAAGACCCTACAATGAGCAGTTCTTC. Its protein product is CASSQVRLAGGRPYNEQFF.

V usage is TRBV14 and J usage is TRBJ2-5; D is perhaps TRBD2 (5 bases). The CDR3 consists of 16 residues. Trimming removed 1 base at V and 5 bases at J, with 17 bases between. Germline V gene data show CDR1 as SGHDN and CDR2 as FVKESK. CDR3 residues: CASSQGLAWGMETQYF. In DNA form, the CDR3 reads TGTGCCAGCAGCCAAGGATTAGCGTGGGGAATGGAGACCCAGTACTTC.

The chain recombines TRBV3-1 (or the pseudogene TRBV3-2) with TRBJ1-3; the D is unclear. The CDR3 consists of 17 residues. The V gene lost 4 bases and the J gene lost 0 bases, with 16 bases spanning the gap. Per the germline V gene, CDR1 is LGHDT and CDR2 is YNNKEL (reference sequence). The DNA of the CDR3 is TGTGCCAGCAGCCCCCCTCGGGTGCAGCTCTCTGGAAACACCATATATTTT. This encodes CASSPPRVQLSGNTIYF.

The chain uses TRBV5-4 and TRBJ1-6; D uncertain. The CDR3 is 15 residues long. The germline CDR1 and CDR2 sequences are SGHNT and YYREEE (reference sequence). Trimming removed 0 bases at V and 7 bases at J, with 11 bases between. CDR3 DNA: TGTGCCAGCAGCTTGGGCGACTCACGGAATTCACCCCTCCACTTT. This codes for CASSLGDSRNSPLHF. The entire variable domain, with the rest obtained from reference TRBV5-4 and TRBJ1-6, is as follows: ETGVTQSPTHLIKTRGQQVTLRCSSQSGHNTVSWYQQALGQGPQFIFQYYREEENGRGNFPPRFSGLQFPNYSSELNVNALELDDSALYLCASSLGDSRNSPLHFGNGTRLTVT.